This section outlines one TCR beta chain sequence together with its context. Amplified TCR beta CDR3 regions came from RNA transcripts. The HTBI primer set was used in a first-round RT-PCR of the TCR CDR3. TCRdb reprocessed the multiplex PCR reads with MiXCR, giving one entry per CDR3 protein. The sample lists hundreds of thousands of distinct CDR3 sequences, roughly 45% occurring once. This sample is part of a study of T cells in Graves' hyperthyroidism and ophthalmopathy. V lost 4 bases and J lost 10; bases outside the gene matches: 9. Per the germline V gene, CDR1 is SGDLS and CDR2 is YYNGEE. The CDR3 contains 13 residues.

This chain connects TRBV9 to TRBJ1-1; 8 bases fit TRBD1. Sequences were obtained from peripheral blood or thyroid tissue (not recorded which). The origin of this receptor is an adult man with Graves' disease, either hyperthyroidism or ophthalmopathy (not recorded which). For the CDR3, the DNA is TGTGCCAGCAGCCCGACAGGGGCGAAAGTAGCTTTCTTT. Translated: CASSPTGAKVAFF.